At least ten counts were recorded for the clone carrying this TCR beta chain. Prior to thyroid surgery, none of the patients had received any treatment. This entry belongs to a study of metastatic and nonmetastatic thyroid tumors. The germline CDR1 and CDR2 sequences are DFQATT and SNEGSKA (reference sequence). This CDR3 is built from 14 residues. TCRdb re-called the PCR reads via MiXCR. The table lists tens of thousands of clones, under 30% of them singletons. Sequencing was done on a sample of blood. The chain recombines TRBV20-1 with TRBJ1-1; 8 bases fit TRBD1. The source of this sequence is a female donor with papillary thyroid cancer or a benign thyroid nodule (not recorded which). Some clones in this sample may be carry-over from other donors' samples. The CDR3 DNA follows: TGCACGAGCAGAGGACAGGGAAAGGACACTGAAGCTTTCTTT. Translation: CTSRGQGKDTEAFF.